This entry concerns a single T cell receptor beta chain. Its antigen is unidentified. The DNA is left out, because the CDR3 cannot be placed on it with certainty; the CDR3 is given as TCRdb lists it. From RNA transcripts, TCR beta CDR3 regions were amplified. In the first-round RT-PCR of the TCR CDR3, the HTBI primer set was used. One entry per CDR3 protein, called by TCRdb with MiXCR from the multiplex PCR reads. The sample consists of around 180,000 distinct CDR3 sequences, about a sixth of them appearing once. Looked up from germline, CDR1 is MDHEN and CDR2 is SYDVKM. The CDR3 numbers 15 amino acids, ends counted. The source of the sample is a study of T cells in Graves' hyperthyroidism and ophthalmopathy. Across the whole study: Upon initial diagnosis and before any treatment, peripheral blood was collected.

Newly diagnosed patients aged 18 to 65 had hyperthyroidism of under 2 months' duration. Study-wide points: Stable hyperthyroidism was separated from ophthalmopathy by a model based on 13 V-J features. Also found in blood were most expanded thyroid clonotypes above 0.001.

Sequenced material: blood. This TCR was recovered from a woman aged 45 to 65 with Graves' hyperthyroidism. V usage is TRBV28 and J usage is TRBJ2-2; the D call TRBD1 from the table was never checked on the DNA. CDR3 loop: CASSFPGATPGSCFF.